Below, one T cell receptor beta chain is given with its context. One end of the junction is discordant with germline, which a read error may explain. TCRdb passed the 5' RACE reads through MiXCR, listing each CDR3 protein once. This sample has about 400,000 distinct CDR3 sequences, with 6.2% found just once. This CDR3 has 14 amino acids. CDR1 and CDR2 from the germline V gene are SGHRS and YFSETQ. These data are taken from a study of T cells after yellow fever vaccination. The material was PBMCs, obtained 5 days after the yellow fever booster vaccination. This TCR was recovered from a man aged 25-45 years who received the YFV17D yellow fever vaccine. The chain recombines TRBV5-1 with TRBJ2-3; D could derive from TRBD1 or TRBD2 (5 bases each). CDR3 protein: CASSLARGADTHYF. CDR3 coding DNA: TGCGCCAGCAGCTTGGCACGAGGGGCAGATACGCATTATTTT.